These T cell receptor beta chains were read from a single sample in a study of identical twins' blood T cells. TCRdb fed the 5' RACE reads into MiXCR, producing one record per CDR3 protein. In the table there are 350,000 to 400,000 distinct CDR3 sequences, about 28% of which are singletons. Sequenced input: PBMCs. All receptors come from a woman aged 18 to 55 in good health. Each CDR3 is given with its conserved first and last residue. The size of a clone is reported for some rows only, either as once, few or many, or as a class for expanded clones.

J gene	V gene	clone size	CDR3 protein
TRBJ2-3	TRBV7-7	-	CASSTTRTDTQYF
TRBJ2-7	TRBV20-1	few	CSASRVDEQYF
TRBJ1-1	TRBV7-9	few	CASRSGRSNTEAFF
TRBJ2-1	TRBV11-2	few	CASSLEEDNEQFF
TRBJ1-1	TRBV5-1	-	CASSSGQGINTEAFF
TRBJ2-1	TRBV11-2	-	CASSLVLGTNEQFF
TRBJ1-1	TRBV7-9	-	CASSLASVGRAEAFF
TRBJ2-3	TRBV30	-	CAWSVRGQGRAGTQYF
TRBJ2-1	TRBV5-6	many	CASSLGLALNEQFF
TRBJ2-1	TRBV7-6	few	CASSLVAPGGSYNEQFF
TRBJ1-2	TRBV2	-	CASSDFGSTYGYTF
TRBJ1-6	TRBV5-1	-	CASSFAASYNSPLHF
TRBJ2-7	TRBV20-1	-	CSAKKGLAGYEQYF
TRBJ1-3	TRBV12-3/TRBV12-4	many	CASTIQGTGNTIYF
TRBJ2-1	TRBV19	-	CASSRTSGASYNEQFF